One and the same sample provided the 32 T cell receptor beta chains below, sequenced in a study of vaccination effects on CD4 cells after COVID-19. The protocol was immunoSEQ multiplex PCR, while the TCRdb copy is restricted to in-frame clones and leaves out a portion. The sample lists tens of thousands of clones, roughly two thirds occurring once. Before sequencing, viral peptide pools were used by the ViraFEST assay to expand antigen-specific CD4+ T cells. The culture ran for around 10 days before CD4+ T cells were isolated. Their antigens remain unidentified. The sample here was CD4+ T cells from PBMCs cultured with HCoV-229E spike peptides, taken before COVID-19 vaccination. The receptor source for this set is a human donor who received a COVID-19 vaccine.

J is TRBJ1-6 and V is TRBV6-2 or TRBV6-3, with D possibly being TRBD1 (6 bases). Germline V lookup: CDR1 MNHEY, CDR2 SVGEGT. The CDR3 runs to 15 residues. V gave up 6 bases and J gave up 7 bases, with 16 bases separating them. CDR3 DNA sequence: TGTGCCAGCAGCTTCGGGGGCGCAGGCAATTCACCCCTCCACTTT. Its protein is CASSFGGAGNSPLHF.

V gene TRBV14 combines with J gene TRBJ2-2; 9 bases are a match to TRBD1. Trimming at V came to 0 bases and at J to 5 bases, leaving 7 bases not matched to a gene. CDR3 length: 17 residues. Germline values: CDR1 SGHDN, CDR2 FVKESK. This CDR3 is CASSQDLRDRVTGELFF. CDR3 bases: TGTGCCAGCAGCCAAGATCTTCGGGACAGGGTGACCGGGGAGCTGTTTTTT.

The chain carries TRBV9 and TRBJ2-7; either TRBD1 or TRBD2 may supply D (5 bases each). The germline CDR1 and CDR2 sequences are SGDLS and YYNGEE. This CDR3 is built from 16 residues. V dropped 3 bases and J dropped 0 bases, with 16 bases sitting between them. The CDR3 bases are TGTGCCAGCAGCGCGGATCCGGGACGGCCCTCCTACGAGCAGTACTTC. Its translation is CASSADPGRPSYEQYF.

This CDR3 reads CASKTVGYEQYF. CDR3 bases: TGTGCCAGCAAGACGGTGGGCTACGAGCAGTACTTC. This chain uses TRBV6-5 with TRBJ2-7; D unresolved. The ends were cut back, 7 bases at V and 3 bases at J, with 10 bases in the middle. CDR1 and CDR2 (germline): MNHEY, SVGAGI. The CDR3 loop spans 12 amino acids.

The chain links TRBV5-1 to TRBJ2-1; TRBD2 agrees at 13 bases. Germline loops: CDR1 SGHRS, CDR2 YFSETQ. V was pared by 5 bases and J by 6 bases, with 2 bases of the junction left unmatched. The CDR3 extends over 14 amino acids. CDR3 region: CASRGTSGINEQFF. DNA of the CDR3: TGCGCCAGCAGGGGGACTAGCGGGATCAATGAGCAGTTCTTC.

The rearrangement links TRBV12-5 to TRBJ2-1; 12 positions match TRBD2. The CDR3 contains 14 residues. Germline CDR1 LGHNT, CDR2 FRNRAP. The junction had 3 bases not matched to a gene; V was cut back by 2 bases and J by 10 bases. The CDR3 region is CASGLRLAGEEQFF. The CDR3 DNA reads TGTGCTAGTGGTTTGCGACTAGCGGGAGAGGAGCAGTTCTTC.

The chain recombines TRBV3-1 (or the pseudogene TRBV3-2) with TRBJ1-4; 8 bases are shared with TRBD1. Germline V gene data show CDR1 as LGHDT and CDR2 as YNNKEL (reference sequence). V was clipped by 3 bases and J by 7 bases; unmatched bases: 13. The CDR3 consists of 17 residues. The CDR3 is CASSHPPGGARIEKLFF. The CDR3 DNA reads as TGTGCCAGCAGCCACCCACCAGGGGGCGCGCGGATTGAAAAACTGTTTTTT.

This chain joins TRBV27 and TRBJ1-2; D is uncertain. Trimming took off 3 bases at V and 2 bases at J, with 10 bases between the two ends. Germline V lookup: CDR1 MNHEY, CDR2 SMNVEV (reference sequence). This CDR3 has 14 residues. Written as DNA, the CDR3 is TGTGCCAGCAGTTTCACAAGGAAGAACTATGGCTACACCTTC. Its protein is CASSFTRKNYGYTF.

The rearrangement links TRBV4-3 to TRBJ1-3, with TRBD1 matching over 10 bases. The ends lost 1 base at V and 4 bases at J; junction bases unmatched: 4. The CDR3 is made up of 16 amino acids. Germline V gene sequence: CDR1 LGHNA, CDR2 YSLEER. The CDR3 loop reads CASSQAGTGAGNTIYF. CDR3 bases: TGCGCCAGCAGCCAAGCCGGGACAGGGGCCGGAAACACCATATATTTT.

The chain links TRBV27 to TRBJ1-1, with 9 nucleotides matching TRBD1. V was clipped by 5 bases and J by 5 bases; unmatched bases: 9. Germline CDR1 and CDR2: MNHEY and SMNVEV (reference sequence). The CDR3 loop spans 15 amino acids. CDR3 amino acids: CASSPLGQGKTEAFF. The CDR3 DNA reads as TGTGCCAGCAGTCCCCTCGGACAGGGGAAGACTGAAGCTTTCTTT.

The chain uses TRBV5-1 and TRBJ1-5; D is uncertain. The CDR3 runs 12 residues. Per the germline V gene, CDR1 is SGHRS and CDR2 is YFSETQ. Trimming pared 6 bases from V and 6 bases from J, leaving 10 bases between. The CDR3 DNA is TGCGCCAGCAACGGATTACCTCAGCCCCAGCATTTT. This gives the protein CASNGLPQPQHF.

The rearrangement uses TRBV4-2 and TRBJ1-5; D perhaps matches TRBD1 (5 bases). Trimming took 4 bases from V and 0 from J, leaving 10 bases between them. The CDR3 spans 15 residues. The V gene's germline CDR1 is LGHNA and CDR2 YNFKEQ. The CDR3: CASSRDASSNQPQHF. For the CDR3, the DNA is TGTGCCAGCAGCCGGGACGCTAGTAGCAATCAGCCCCAGCATTTT.

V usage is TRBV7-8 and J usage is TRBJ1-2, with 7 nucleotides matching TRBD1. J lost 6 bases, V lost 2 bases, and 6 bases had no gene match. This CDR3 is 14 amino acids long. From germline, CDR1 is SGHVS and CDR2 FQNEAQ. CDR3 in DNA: TGTGCCAGCAGCTTAACAAGACAGGGTGATGGCTACACCTTC. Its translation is CASSLTRQGDGYTF. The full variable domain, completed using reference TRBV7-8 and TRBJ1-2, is GAGVSQSPRYKVAKRGQDVALRCDPISGHVSLFWYQQALGQGPEFLTYFQNEAQLDKSGLPSDRFFAERPEGSVSTLKIQRTQQEDSAVYLCASSLTRQGDGYTFGSGTRLTVV.

In DNA, the CDR3 is TGTGCCAGCAGCTTAGCTAGGGAGAACACTGAAGCTTTCTTT. It translates to CASSLARENTEAFF. J is TRBJ1-1 and V is TRBV7-2, with D unclear. The germline V gene encodes CDR1 SGHTA and CDR2 FQGNSA. Trimming cost V 0 bases and J 1 base, with 6 bases left between them. CDR3 size: 14 residues.

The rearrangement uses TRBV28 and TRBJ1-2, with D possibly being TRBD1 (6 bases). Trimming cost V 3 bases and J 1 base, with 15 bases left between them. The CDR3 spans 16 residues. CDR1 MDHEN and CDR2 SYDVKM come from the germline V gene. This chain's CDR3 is CASSFFPGVGNYGYTF. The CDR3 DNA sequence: TGTGCCAGCAGTTTCTTTCCAGGGGTGGGTAACTATGGCTACACCTTC.

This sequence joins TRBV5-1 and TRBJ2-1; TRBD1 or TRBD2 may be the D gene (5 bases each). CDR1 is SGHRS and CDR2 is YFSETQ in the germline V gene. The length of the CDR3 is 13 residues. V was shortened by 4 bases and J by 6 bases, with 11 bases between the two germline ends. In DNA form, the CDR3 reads TGCGCCAGCAGCCCCGGGACCGCCAATGAGCAGTTCTTC. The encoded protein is CASSPGTANEQFF.

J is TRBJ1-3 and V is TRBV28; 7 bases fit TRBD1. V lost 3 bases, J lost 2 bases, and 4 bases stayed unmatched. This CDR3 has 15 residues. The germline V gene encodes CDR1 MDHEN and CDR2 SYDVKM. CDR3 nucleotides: TGTGCCAGCAGTTTGGGACAGTGGGCTGGAAACACCATATATTTT. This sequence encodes CASSLGQWAGNTIYF.

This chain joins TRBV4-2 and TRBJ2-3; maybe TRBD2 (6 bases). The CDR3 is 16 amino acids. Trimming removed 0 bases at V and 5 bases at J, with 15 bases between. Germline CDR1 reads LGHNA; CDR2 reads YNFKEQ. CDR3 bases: TGTGCCAGCAGCCAAGATCGAGCGGGTGCCAGAGATACGCAGTATTTT. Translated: CASSQDRAGARDTQYF.

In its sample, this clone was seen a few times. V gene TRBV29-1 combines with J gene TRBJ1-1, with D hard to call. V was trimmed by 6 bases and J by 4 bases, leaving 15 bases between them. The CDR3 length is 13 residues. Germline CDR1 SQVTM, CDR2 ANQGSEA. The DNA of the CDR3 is TGCAGCGTCCGGGGAACCTTGGGCACTGAAGCTTTCTTT. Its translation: CSVRGTLGTEAFF.

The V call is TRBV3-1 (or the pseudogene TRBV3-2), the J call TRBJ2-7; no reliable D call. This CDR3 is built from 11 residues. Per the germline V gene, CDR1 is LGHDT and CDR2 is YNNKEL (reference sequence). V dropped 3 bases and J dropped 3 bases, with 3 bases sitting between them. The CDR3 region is CASSQYYEQYF. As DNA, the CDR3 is TGTGCCAGCAGCCAGTACTACGAGCAGTACTTC.

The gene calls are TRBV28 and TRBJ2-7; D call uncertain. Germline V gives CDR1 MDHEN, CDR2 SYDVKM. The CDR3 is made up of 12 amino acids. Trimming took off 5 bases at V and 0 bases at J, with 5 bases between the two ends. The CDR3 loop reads CASSPDSYEQYF. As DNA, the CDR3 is TGTGCCAGCAGTCCTGACTCCTACGAGCAGTACTTC.

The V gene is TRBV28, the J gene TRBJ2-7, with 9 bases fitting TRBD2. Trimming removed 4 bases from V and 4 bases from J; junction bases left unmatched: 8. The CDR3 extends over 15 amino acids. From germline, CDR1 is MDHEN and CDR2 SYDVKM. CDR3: CASSSWVSGSYEQYF. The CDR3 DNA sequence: TGTGCCAGCAGTTCTTGGGTTAGCGGGAGTTACGAGCAGTACTTC.

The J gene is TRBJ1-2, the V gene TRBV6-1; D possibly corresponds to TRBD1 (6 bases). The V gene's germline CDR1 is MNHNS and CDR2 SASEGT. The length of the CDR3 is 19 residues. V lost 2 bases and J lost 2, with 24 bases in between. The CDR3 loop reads CASSERSGHWISRNYGYTF. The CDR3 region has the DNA TGTGCCAGCAGTGAACGGTCGGGACACTGGATCTCTCGGAACTATGGCTACACCTTC.

CDR3: CASSVAGTGGGQPQHF. The CDR3 coding sequence is TGTGCCAGTAGTGTGGCCGGGACAGGTGGGGGGCAGCCCCAGCATTTT. V and J are TRBV19 and TRBJ1-5; TRBD1 matches 8 bases. Germline trimming cut 5 bases from V and 7 bases from J; bases unmatched to any gene: 13. Germline CDR1 is LNHDA and CDR2 is SQIVND (reference sequence). This CDR3 spans 16 amino acids. The whole variable domain, filled in from reference TRBV19 and TRBJ1-5, reads DGGITQSPKYLFRKEGQNVTLSCEQNLNHDAMYWYRQDPGQGLRLIYYSQIVNDFQKGDIAEGYSVSREKKESFPLTVTSAQKNPTAFYLCASSVAGTGGGQPQHFGDGTRLSIL.

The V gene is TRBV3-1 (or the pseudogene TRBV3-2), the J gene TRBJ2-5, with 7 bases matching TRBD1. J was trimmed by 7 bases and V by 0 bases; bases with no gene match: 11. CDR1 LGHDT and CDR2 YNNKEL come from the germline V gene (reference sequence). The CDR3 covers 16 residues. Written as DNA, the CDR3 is TGTGCCAGCAGCCAAGATCTGGCAGGGGGACGTGGGACCCAGTACTTC. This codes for CASSQDLAGGRGTQYF.

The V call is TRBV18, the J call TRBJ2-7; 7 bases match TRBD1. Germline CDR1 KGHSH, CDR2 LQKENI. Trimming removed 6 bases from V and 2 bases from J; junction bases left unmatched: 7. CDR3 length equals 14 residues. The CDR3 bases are TGTGCCAGCTCTAGGGACAGCTCCCCCTACGAGCAGTACTTC. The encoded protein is CASSRDSSPYEQYF.

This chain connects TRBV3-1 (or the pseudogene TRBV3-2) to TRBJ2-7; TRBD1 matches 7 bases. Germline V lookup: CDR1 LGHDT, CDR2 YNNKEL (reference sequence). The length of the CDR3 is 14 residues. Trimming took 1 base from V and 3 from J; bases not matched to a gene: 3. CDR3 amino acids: CASSQGQGLYEQYF. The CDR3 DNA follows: TGTGCCAGCAGCCAAGGACAGGGTCTCTACGAGCAGTACTTC.

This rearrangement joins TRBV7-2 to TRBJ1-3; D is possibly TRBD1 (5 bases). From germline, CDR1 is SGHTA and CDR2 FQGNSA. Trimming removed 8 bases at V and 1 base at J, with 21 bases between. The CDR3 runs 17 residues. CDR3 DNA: TGTGCCAGCTCGAGGTGGGATTTTGCAGGGTCTGGAAACACCATATATTTT. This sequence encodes CASSRWDFAGSGNTIYF.

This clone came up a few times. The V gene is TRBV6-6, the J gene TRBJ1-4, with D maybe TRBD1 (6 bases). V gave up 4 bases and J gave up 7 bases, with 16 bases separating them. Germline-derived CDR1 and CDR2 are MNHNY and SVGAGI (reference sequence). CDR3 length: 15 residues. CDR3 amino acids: CASSFGGGAGEKLFF. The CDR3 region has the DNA TGTGCCAGCAGTTTTGGAGGGGGGGCGGGTGAAAAACTGTTTTTT.

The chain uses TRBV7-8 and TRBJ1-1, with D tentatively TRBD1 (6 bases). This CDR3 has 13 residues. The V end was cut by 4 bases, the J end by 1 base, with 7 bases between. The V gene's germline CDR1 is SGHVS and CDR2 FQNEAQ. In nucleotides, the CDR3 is TGTGCCAGCAGCTGGACAGCGAACACTGAAGCTTTCTTT. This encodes CASSWTANTEAFF.

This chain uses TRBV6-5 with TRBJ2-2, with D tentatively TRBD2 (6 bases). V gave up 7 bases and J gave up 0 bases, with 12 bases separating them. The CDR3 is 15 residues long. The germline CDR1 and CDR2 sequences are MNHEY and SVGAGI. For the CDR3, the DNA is TGTGCCAGCATCCGGGGAGGCCCGAACACCGGGGAGCTGTTTTTT. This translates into CASIRGGPNTGELFF.

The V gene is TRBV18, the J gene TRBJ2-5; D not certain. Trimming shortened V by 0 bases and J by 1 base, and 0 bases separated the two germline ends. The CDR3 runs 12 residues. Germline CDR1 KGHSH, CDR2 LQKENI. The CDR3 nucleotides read TGTGCCAGCTCACCACCCCAAGAGACCCAGTACTTC. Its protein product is CASSPPQETQYF.